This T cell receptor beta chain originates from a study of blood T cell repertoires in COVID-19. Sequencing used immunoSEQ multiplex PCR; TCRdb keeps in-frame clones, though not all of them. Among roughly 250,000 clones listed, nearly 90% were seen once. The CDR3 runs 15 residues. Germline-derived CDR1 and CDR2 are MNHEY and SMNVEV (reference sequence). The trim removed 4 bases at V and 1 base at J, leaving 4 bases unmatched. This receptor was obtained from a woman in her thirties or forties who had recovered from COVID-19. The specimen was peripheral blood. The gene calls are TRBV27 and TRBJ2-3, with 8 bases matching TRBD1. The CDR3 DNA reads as TGTGCCAGCAGTTCCGGACAGGGAGGCACAGATACGCAGTATTTT. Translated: CASSSGQGGTDTQYF.